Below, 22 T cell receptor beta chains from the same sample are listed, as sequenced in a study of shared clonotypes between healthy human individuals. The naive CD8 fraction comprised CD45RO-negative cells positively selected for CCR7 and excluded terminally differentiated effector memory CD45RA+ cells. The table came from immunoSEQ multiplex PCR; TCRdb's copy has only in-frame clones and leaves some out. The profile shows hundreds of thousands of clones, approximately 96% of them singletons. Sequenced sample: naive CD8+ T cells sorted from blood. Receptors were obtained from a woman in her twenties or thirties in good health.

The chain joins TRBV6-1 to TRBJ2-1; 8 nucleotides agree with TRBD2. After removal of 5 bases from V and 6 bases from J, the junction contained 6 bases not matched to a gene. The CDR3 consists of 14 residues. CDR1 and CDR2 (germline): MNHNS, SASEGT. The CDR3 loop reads CASSHAGGTNEQFF. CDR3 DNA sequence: TGTGCCAGCAGTCACGCGGGGGGAACCAATGAGCAGTTCTTC.

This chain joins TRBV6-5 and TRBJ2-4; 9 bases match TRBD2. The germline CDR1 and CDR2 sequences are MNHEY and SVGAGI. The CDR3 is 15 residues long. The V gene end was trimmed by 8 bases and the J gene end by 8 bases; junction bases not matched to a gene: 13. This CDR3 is CASGALAGPEDIQYF. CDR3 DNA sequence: TGTGCCAGCGGTGCACTAGCGGGTCCTGAGGACATTCAGTACTTC.

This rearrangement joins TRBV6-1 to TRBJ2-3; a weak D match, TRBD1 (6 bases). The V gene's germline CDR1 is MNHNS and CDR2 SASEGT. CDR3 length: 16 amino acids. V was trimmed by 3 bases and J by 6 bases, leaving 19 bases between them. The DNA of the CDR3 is TGTGCCAGCAGTGAGTCGGTGGCGGGTGGGGGCGATACGCAGTATTTT. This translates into CASSESVAGGGDTQYF.

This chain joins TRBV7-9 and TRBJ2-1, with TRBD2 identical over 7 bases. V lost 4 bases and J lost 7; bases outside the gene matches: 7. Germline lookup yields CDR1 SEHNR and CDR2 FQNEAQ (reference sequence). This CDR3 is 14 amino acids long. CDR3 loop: CASSSPGGGNEQFF. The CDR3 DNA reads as TGTGCCAGCAGCTCCCCTGGGGGGGGGAATGAGCAGTTCTTC.

The CDR3 DNA follows: TGTGCCAGCAGATCCGGGTCCCGCTACGAGCAGTACTTC. Translation: CASRSGSRYEQYF. The chain combines TRBV28 with TRBJ2-7; D is unresolved. The CDR3 loop spans 13 amino acids. V lost 6 bases and J lost 3, with 12 bases in between. Per the germline V gene, CDR1 is MDHEN and CDR2 is SYDVKM.

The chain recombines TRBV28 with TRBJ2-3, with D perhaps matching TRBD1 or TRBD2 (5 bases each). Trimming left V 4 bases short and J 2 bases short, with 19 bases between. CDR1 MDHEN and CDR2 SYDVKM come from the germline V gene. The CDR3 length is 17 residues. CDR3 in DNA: TGTGCCAGCAGTTCGCCGATATCAGGGACGGCCACAGATACGCAGTATTTT. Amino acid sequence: CASSSPISGTATDTQYF.

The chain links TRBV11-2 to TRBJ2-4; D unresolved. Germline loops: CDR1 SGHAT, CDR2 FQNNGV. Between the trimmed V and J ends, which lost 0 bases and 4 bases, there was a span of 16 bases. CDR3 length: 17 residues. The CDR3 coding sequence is TGTGCCAGCAGCTTAGATCGTGTCGGCAGTGCGAAAAACATTCAGTACTTC. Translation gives CASSLDRVGSAKNIQYF.

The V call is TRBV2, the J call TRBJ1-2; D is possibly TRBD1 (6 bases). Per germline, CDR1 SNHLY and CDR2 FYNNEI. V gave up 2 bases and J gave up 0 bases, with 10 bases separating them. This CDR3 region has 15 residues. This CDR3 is CASSEPGGSNYGYTF. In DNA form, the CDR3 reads TGTGCCAGCAGTGAACCGGGGGGCTCTAACTATGGCTACACCTTC. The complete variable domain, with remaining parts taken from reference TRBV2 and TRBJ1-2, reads EPEVTQTPSHQVTQMGQEVILRCVPISNHLYFYWYRQILGQKVEFLVSFYNNEISEKSEIFDDQFSVERPDGSNFTLKIRSTKLEDSAMYFCASSEPGGSNYGYTFGSGTRLTVV.

CDR3 bases: TGTGCCAGCAGCTTGTCTTTGACAGGGGTTTTTGAGACCCAGTACTTC. Residues: CASSLSLTGVFETQYF. The chain combines TRBV5-6 with TRBJ2-5; 8 bases line up with TRBD1. Germline V gene lookup returns CDR1 SGHDT and CDR2 YYEEEE. The CDR3 is made up of 16 amino acids. J gave up 5 bases and V 1 base, and 10 bases lay outside the gene matches. Full variable domain (remainder filled in from reference TRBV5-6 and TRBJ2-5): DAGVTQSPTHLIKTRGQQVTLRCSPKSGHDTVSWYQQALGQGPQFIFQYYEEEERQRGNFPDRFSGHQFPNYSSELNVNALLLGDSALYLCASSLSLTGVFETQYFGPGTRLLVL.

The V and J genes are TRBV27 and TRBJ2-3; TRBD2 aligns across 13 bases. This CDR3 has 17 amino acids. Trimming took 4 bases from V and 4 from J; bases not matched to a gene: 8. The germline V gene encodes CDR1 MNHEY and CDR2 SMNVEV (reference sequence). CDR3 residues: CASSSFAGTSGADTQYF. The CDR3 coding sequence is TGTGCCAGCAGTTCATTCGCCGGGACTAGCGGGGCAGATACGCAGTATTTT.

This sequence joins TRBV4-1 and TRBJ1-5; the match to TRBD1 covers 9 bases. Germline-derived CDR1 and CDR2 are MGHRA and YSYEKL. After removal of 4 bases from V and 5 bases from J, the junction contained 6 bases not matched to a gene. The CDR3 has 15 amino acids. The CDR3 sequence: CASSLTGGIDQPQHF. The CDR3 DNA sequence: TGCGCCAGCAGCCTCACAGGGGGCATCGATCAGCCCCAGCATTTT.

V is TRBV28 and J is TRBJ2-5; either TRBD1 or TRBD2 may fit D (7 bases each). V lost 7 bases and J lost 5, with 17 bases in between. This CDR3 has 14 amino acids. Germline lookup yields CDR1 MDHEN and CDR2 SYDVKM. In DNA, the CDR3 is TGTGCCAGCACCCCAGGGGGGGGACCGGAGACCCAGTACTTC. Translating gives CASTPGGGPETQYF.

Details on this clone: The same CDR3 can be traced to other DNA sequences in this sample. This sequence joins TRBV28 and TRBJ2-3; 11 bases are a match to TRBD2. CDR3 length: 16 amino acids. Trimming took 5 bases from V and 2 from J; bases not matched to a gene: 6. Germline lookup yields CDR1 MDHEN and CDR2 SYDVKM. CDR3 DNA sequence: TGTGCCAGCAGTCCCCGACTAGCGGGGTTCACAGATACGCAGTATTTT. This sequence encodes CASSPRLAGFTDTQYF.

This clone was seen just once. This chain's CDR3 is CASSLFLAGGGTDTQYF. The CDR3 DNA sequence: TGCGCCAGCAGCTTGTTCCTAGCGGGAGGAGGCACAGATACGCAGTATTTT. The chain uses TRBV5-1 and TRBJ2-3, with 11 positions matching TRBD2. CDR1 and CDR2 (germline): SGHRS, YFSETQ. With V trimmed by 1 base and J by 1 base, 5 bases remained unmatched. This CDR3 is built from 17 residues.

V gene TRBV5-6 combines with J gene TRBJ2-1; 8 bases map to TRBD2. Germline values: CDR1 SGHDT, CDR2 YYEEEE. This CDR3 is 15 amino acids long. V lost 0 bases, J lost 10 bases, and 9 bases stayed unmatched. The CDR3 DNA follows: TGTGCCAGCAGCTTGGTTACTAGCGGAATCCCCGAGCAGTTCTTC. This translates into CASSLVTSGIPEQFF.

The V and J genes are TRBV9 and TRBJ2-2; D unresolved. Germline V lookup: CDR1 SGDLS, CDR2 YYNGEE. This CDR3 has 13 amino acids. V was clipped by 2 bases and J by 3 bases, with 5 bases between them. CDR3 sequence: CASSVLYTGELFF. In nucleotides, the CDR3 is TGTGCCAGCAGCGTCCTCTACACCGGGGAGCTGTTTTTT.

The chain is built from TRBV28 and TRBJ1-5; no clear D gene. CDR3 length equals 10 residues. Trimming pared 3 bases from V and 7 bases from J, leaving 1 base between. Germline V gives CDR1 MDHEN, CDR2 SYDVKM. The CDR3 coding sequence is TGTGCCAGCAGTTTGCAGCCCCAGCATTTT. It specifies CASSLQPQHF.

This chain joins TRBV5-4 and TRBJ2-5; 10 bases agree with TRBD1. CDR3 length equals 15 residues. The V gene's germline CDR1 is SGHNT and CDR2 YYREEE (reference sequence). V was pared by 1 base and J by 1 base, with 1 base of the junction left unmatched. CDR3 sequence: CASSLRTGGQETQYF. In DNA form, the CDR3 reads TGTGCCAGCAGCTTGAGGACAGGGGGCCAAGAGACCCAGTACTTC.

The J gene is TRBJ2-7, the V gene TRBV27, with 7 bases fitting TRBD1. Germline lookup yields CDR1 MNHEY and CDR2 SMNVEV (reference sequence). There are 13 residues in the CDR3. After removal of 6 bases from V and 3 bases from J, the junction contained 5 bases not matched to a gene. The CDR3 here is CASRYGTDYEQYF. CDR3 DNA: TGTGCCAGCAGATACGGGACAGACTACGAGCAGTACTTC.

DNA for the CDR3: TGTGCCAGCAGCCGAACGGAGGCTTCTAGCACAGATACGCAGTATTTT. As protein: CASSRTEASSTDTQYF. The V gene is TRBV4-2, the J gene TRBJ2-3; D may be TRBD2 (5 bases). Germline lookup yields CDR1 LGHNA and CDR2 YNFKEQ. The CDR3 runs to 16 residues. V lost 4 bases and J lost 0, with 14 bases in between.

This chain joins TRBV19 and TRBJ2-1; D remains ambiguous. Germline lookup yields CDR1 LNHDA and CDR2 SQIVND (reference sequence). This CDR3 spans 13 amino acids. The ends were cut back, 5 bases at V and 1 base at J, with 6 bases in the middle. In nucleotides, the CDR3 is TGTGCCAGTAGTCGGCGGTCCTACAATGAGCAGTTCTTC. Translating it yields CASSRRSYNEQFF.

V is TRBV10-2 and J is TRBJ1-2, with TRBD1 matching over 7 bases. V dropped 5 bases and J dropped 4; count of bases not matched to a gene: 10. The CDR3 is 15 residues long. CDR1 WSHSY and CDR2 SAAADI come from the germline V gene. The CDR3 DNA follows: TGCGCCAGCAGTCCTAGCCCGGGACAGTCCTATGGCTACACCTTC. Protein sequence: CASSPSPGQSYGYTF.